This T cell receptor beta chain was sequenced in a study of low-dose radiotherapy and immunotherapy resistance in tumors. At the level of the study: Every 2 weeks, cohort 1 got 0.5 Gy, reaching 6.5 Gy to the planning target volume. Aspirin was taken orally by patients at 300 mg daily for four cycles from cycle 1 day 1.

The table lists this clonotype with many counts. Alpha- and beta-chain coverage of first-strand cDNA came from TRAV- and TRBV-specific primers. Using a constant-region primer together with a V-primer adapter, TCRs were subjected to roughly 20 PCR cycles of amplification. One entry per CDR3 protein, called by TCRdb with MiXCR from the reads. The table lists around 58,000 distinct CDR3 sequences, 20% to 25% of them singletons. Stated time point: after trial treatment. The sample's treatment: LDRT plus nivolumab, ipilimumab, low-dose cyclophosphamide and aspirin (RACIN trial). This TCR was sampled from a male donor with prostate cancer. The sample consisted of PBMCs, taken after low-dose radiotherapy plus immunotherapy.

CDR3 region: CASSLGGGQGDYGYTF. The CDR3 DNA is TGTGCCAGCAGCTTAGGAGGGGGGCAGGGCGACTATGGCTACACCTTC. The J gene is TRBJ1-2, the V gene TRBV7-9, with TRBD1 as a possible D gene (6 bases). The germline V gene has CDR1 SEHNR and CDR2 FQNEAQ (reference sequence). V was pared by 1 base and J by 3 bases, with 15 bases between. The CDR3 has 16 amino acids.